Listed below are T cell receptor beta chains from one sample, sequenced in a study of blood T cell repertoires in COVID-19. Profiled with immunoSEQ multiplex PCR; TCRdb holds only in-frame clones, not every one. The sample shows under 150,000 clones, approximately 84% of them seen only once. The source material was PBMCs or T cells enriched from blood (not recorded which). The receptors were sampled from a man aged 45 to 65 in a cohort exposed to, infected with or recovered from COVID-19 (not recorded which). Both conserved end residues are part of each CDR3. A D gene is named only where the DNA matches it firmly. Expanded clones are given a class, and other clones once, few, many or no size at all.

j_call v_call clone_size d_call cdr3_nt cdr3_aa
TRBJ2-1 TRBV5-1 - TRBD2 TGCGCCAGCAGCTCCGGGACTAGCGGGGGGGCGTTCAATGAGCAGTTCTTC CASSSGTSGGAFNEQFF
TRBJ2-7 TRBV5-1 - - TGCGCCAGCAGCTTGGAACCAGCGACCTACGAGCAGTACTTC CASSLEPATYEQYF
TRBJ1-6 TRBV3-1/TRBV3-2 - TRBD1 TGTGCCAGCAGTCCGATGACAGGGGGTTATAATTCACCCCTCCACTTT CASSPMTGGYNSPLHF
TRBJ2-5 TRBV28 - TRBD2 TGTGCCAGTGGCGGGAGAGTCGGGACCCAGTACTTC CASGGRVGTQYF
TRBJ2-3 TRBV9 - TRBD1 TGTGCCAGCAGCGCGACAGGGGGCGGCGCAGATACGCAGTATTTT CASSATGGGADTQYF
TRBJ1-2 TRBV5-1 once - TGCGCCAGCGCTTCGGACAGTCTAGTTAACTATGGCTACACCTTC CASASDSLVNYGYTF
TRBJ2-1 TRBV14 - TRBD2 TGTGCCAGCAGCCCTACTAGCGGGAGTTATACGTTCTTC CASSPTSGSYTFF
TRBJ2-7 TRBV28 - TRBD1 TGTGCCAGTAATGCCGGGACAGGGGGACACGAGCAGTACTTC CASNAGTGGHEQYF
TRBJ2-1 TRBV5-3 - TRBD2 TGTGCCAGAAGGACCGGACTAGGGGAGAATGAGCAGTTCTTC CARRTGLGENEQFF
TRBJ1-3 TRBV2 - - TGTGCCAGCAGTGAAGACAGCTCTGGAAACACCATATATTTT CASSEDSSGNTIYF
TRBJ1-2 TRBV2 - TRBD1 TGTGCCAGCAGGGACAGGGTAGACTACACCTTC CASRDRVDYTF
TRBJ1-4 TRBV7-3 - TRBD1 TGTGCCAGCAGCCTAAATGGACAGGGCAATGAAAAACTGTTTTTT CASSLNGQGNEKLFF
TRBJ2-7 TRBV18 - - TGTGCCAGCTCAACAGGGTCTTACGAGCAGTACTTC CASSTGSYEQYF
TRBJ2-2 TRBV6-4 - - TGTGCCACTCGGCCACAGGCGGGGACCGGGGAGCTGTTTTTT CATRPQAGTGELFF
TRBJ2-7 TRBV5-6 - TRBD2 TGTGCCAGCAGCCCAACTCTTAGACTAGCGGGAGTTCCCTACGAGCAGTACTTC CASSPTLRLAGVPYEQYF
TRBJ1-4 TRBV19 few - TGTGCCAGTAGTACCGGACAGACGGCAACTAATGAAAAACTGTTTTTT CASSTGQTATNEKLFF
TRBJ1-4 TRBV6-6 - - TGTGCCAGCAGCGGTATACAGGTTAATGAAAAACTGTTTTTT CASSGIQVNEKLFF
TRBJ2-3 TRBV7-3 - - TGTGCCAGCAGCTTAGACCCAGGGTCGGGCACAGATACGCAGTATTTT CASSLDPGSGTDTQYF
TRBJ1-4 TRBV5-8 - - TGTGCCAGCAGCGCTTACAGGGCACCTAATGAAAAACTGTTTTTT CASSAYRAPNEKLFF
TRBJ2-7 TRBV7-9 few - TGTGCCAGCAGCTTATCGGTCAACTACGAGCAGTACTTC CASSLSVNYEQYF
TRBJ2-2 TRBV4-1 - - TGCGCCAGCAGCCAGCGGAGGGGCCAGGACTCCGGGGAGCTGTTTTTT CASSQRRGQDSGELFF
TRBJ1-2 TRBV5-1 - - TGCGCCAGCAGCCGGCTCGACAGTTATGGCTACACCTTC CASSRLDSYGYTF
TRBJ1-6 TRBV28 - - TGTGCCAGCAGTCAGAGCCTCAAACCGGGGACACCAAATTCACCCCTCCACTTT CASSQSLKPGTPNSPLHF
TRBJ1-1 TRBV2 - - TGTGCCAGCAGTACAGGTGGCCCTGAAGCTTTCTTT CASSTGGPEAFF
TRBJ1-4 TRBV29-1 - - TGCAGCGTTGGGGAGGGGTCGAGTGAAAAACTGTTTTTT CSVGEGSSEKLFF
TRBJ1-1 TRBV27 - - TGTGCCAGCAGTTATACAAGGAACACTGAAGCTTTCTTT CASSYTRNTEAFF
TRBJ2-2 TRBV6-2/TRBV6-3 - - TGTGCCAGCACCCCTCCGGGGATGTTCGCCCCCGGGGAGCTGTTTTTT CASTPPGMFAPGELFF
TRBJ1-2 TRBV30 once TRBD1 TGTGCCTGGAGTACTCAGGGGGCCGATGGCTACACCTTC CAWSTQGADGYTF
TRBJ1-2 TRBV10-3 - - TGTGCCATAAGCCAACAGGCCAAAGGGTATGGCTACACCTTC CAISQQAKGYGYTF
TRBJ1-1 TRBV25-1 - TRBD1 TGTGCCAGCAGTGTGGGGACAGACGCTTTCTTT CASSVGTDAFF
TRBJ2-7 TRBV3-1/TRBV3-2 - - TGTGCCAGCAGCCAAGTTGACAGGCTATACGAGCAGTACTTC CASSQVDRLYEQYF
TRBJ1-1 TRBV15 - - TGTGCCACCAGCAGGAACCAGGACACTCCGGTAGACACTGAAGCTTTCTTT CATSRNQDTPVDTEAFF
TRBJ2-7 TRBV28 - - TGTGCCAGCACCCTCCCTGGGGGGTACGAGCAGTACTTC CASTLPGGYEQYF
TRBJ2-1 TRBV5-4 - TRBD2 TGTGCCAGCAGCTTGGAGGGACTAGCGGTAAGCTCCTACAATGAGCAGTTCTTC CASSLEGLAVSSYNEQFF
TRBJ1-4 TRBV7-2 - - TGTGCCAGCAGCTTAGTGGGCAGGTTTTATGAAAAACTGTTTTTT CASSLVGRFYEKLFF
TRBJ2-3 TRBV15 - - TGTGCCACCAGCAGAGAGGGAGGCTTCACAGATACGCAGTATTTT CATSREGGFTDTQYF
TRBJ2-1 TRBV3-1/TRBV3-2 once TRBD2 TGTGCCAGCAGCCTCACATCGGGGGGGGCCGATGAGCAGTTCTTC CASSLTSGGADEQFF
TRBJ1-4 TRBV7-6 - TRBD1 TGTGCCAGCAGCTCGTGGACAGGGACTAATGAAAAACTGTTTTTT CASSSWTGTNEKLFF
TRBJ2-2 TRBV5-1 - TRBD2 TGCGCCAGCAGCTTGATCCCGGGCGCTAGCGGGAGGGCCCGCACCGGGGAGCTGTTTTTT CASSLIPGASGRARTGELFF
TRBJ1-6 TRBV19 - - TGTGCCAGTAGTCCGACAGTCTATAATTCACCCCTCCACTTT CASSPTVYNSPLHF
TRBJ2-5 TRBV29-1 once TRBD1 TGCAGCGCTCACCTGGCCAGGGGGCAAGAGACCCAGTACTTC CSAHLARGQETQYF
TRBJ1-2 TRBV28 - - TGTGCCAGCCTATCCCAACTCACCAACTATGGCTACACCTTC CASLSQLTNYGYTF
TRBJ1-1 TRBV4-1 - - TGCGCCAGCAGCCAAGGTGCAGGGGCCACTGAAGCTTTCTTT CASSQGAGATEAFF
TRBJ1-6 TRBV9 few - TGTGCCAGCAGCGGCGGCGGTTCACCCCTCCACTTT CASSGGGSPLHF